The 30 T cell receptor beta chains below come from one sample, sequenced in a study of T cells in Graves' hyperthyroidism and ophthalmopathy. Amplified TCR beta CDR3 regions derived from RNA transcripts. Primed by the HTBI set, a first-round RT-PCR was run on the TCR CDR3. TCRdb redid the calling of the multiplex PCR reads with MiXCR, one entry per CDR3 protein. This table has 500,000 or so distinct CDR3 sequences, more than 15% appearing once. Sequencing was done on a sample of blood. The receptors were sampled from a woman under 30 with Graves' ophthalmopathy.

Ten or more counts support this clonotype. The CDR3 region is CASSLGPSGSDEQYF. The CDR3 coding sequence is TGTGCCAGCAGCTTAGGCCCTAGCGGGAGTGATGAGCAGTACTTC. This rearrangement joins TRBV7-2 to TRBJ2-7, with TRBD2 matching 10 bases. The CDR3 consists of 15 residues. Losses at the gene ends were 1 base for V and 7 bases for J; bases not matched to a gene: 7. Germline assignment: CDR1 SGHTA and CDR2 FQGNSA.

This clonotype was counted many times. This chain connects TRBV20-1 to TRBJ2-5; 14 nucleotides line up with TRBD2. The J segment lost 4 bases and the V segment lost 5 bases, leaving 6 bases of the junction unmatched. The CDR3 loop spans 15 amino acids. CDR1 and CDR2 (germline): DFQATT, SNEGSKA (reference sequence). The chain's CDR3 is CSAFTGTSGGETQYF. CDR3 nucleotide sequence: TGCAGTGCTTTTACCGGGACTAGCGGGGGAGAGACCCAGTACTTC.

The CDR3 region has the DNA TGTGCCAGCAGCCAGCAGCTTGTGCCCATACTACAGGGTGGGCAGTTCTTC. Encoded protein: CASSQQLVPILQGGQFF. The V and J genes are TRBV5-4 and TRBJ2-1, with D possibly being TRBD1 (6 bases). Per germline, CDR1 SGHNT and CDR2 YYREEE (reference sequence). Trimming cost V 4 bases and J 12 bases, with 29 bases left between them. The CDR3 is 17 amino acids.

In this sample, this clonotype turned up many times. The V and J genes are TRBV5-8 and TRBJ2-7; 8 bases line up with TRBD2. V lost 2 bases and J lost 3; bases outside the gene matches: 1. The CDR3 spans 13 residues. Germline V CDR1 and CDR2: SGHTS, YDEGEE. Here the CDR3 reads CASSFGTSYEQYF. In DNA, the CDR3 is TGTGCCAGCAGCTTCGGGACTAGCTACGAGCAGTACTTC.

This clonotype was counted at least ten times. CDR3 in amino acids: CASSPTQGRAFF. The DNA of the CDR3 is TGTGCCAGCAGCCCTACCCAGGGACGAGCTTTCTTT. The V call is TRBV7-2, the J call TRBJ1-1; possible D gene TRBD1, 5 bases. The V end lost 5 bases, the J end lost 10 bases, and 14 bases lay between the germline ends. The CDR3 is 12 amino acids. The germline CDR1 and CDR2 sequences are SGHTA and FQGNSA.

This clonotype has a handful of counts. The chain employs TRBV6-1 and TRBJ2-5, with D tentatively TRBD2 (5 bases). Trimming took 7 bases from V and 0 from J, leaving 18 bases between them. This CDR3 region has 16 residues. Germline values: CDR1 MNHNS, CDR2 SASEGT. The CDR3 is CASKERLSGHQETQYF. As DNA, the CDR3 is TGTGCCAGCAAGGAGAGGTTGAGCGGCCACCAAGAGACCCAGTACTTC.

This clonotype was seen repeatedly, ten times or more. This chain uses TRBV28 with TRBJ2-5; 11 bases line up with TRBD2. Unmatched junction bases numbered 5, after V lost 2 bases and J lost 12 bases. Looked up from germline, CDR1 is MDHEN and CDR2 is SYDVKM. The CDR3 runs to 13 residues. CDR3 nucleotides: TGTGCCAGCAGTTTAGGGACTAGCGGCCTCAAGTACTTC. Translation: CASSLGTSGLKYF.

The table lists this clonotype with a few counts. V usage is TRBV28 and J usage is TRBJ2-7; unclear D gene. Trimming shortened V by 5 bases and J by 5 bases, and 10 bases separated the two germline ends. This CDR3 is 12 amino acids long. Germline-derived CDR1 and CDR2 are MDHEN and SYDVKM. CDR3 amino acids: CASSIGSNEQYF. For the CDR3, the DNA is TGTGCCAGCAGTATCGGGTCTAACGAGCAGTACTTC. Full variable domain (rest looked up from reference TRBV28 and TRBJ2-7): DVKVTQSSRYLVKRTGEKVFLECVQDMDHENMFWYRQDPGLGLRLIYFSYDVKMKEKGDIPEGYSVSREKKERFSLILESASTNQTSMYLCASSIGSNEQYFGPGTRLTVT.

This clonotype showed up many times. The J gene is TRBJ2-7, the V gene TRBV28; TRBD1 aligns across 8 bases. The CDR3 extends over 15 amino acids. J gave up 1 base and V 8 bases, and 10 bases lay outside the gene matches. CDR1 and CDR2 (germline): MDHEN, SYDVKM. The CDR3 DNA reads as TGTGCCAGCGAAAGTCCGGGACAGGATTCCTACGAGCAGTACTTC. Its protein product is CASESPGQDSYEQYF.

In its sample, this clonotype was seen a few times. The rearrangement links TRBV5-1 to TRBJ2-3, with TRBD2 matching over 11 bases. With V trimmed by 5 bases and J by 4 bases, 6 bases remained unmatched. Germline CDR1 reads SGHRS; CDR2 reads YFSETQ. CDR3 length: 15 residues. CDR3 nucleotide sequence: TGCGCCAGCAGGGCCTTAGCGGGGGGGCCAGATACGCAGTATTTT. This translates into CASRALAGGPDTQYF.

Note on this clonotype: It is likely a read error, because the conserved phenylalanine at the end of the CDR3 is missing. The chain has TRBV27 and TRBJ2-1; 10 bases are shared with TRBD2. The CDR3 loop spans 15 amino acids. Germline V gene sequence: CDR1 MNHEY, CDR2 SMNVEV (reference sequence). J was trimmed by 3 bases and V by 2 bases; bases with no gene match: 1. In DNA, the CDR3 is TGTGCCAGCAGTTTAGGGACTAGCGTCTACAATGAGCAGTTCTAC. This codes for CASSLGTSVYNEQFY.

The chain is built from TRBV2 and TRBJ1-4; D is unclear. Trimming took off 1 base at V and 4 bases at J, with 10 bases between the two ends. This CDR3 has 15 residues. Germline CDR1 SNHLY, CDR2 FYNNEI. The CDR3, as DNA: TGTGCCAGCAGTGAAGTCGGGCGGATTAATGAAAAACTGTTTTTT. Encoded protein: CASSEVGRINEKLFF.

The chain recombines TRBV7-9 with TRBJ2-1; TRBD2 matches 16 bases. Germline CDR1 and CDR2: SEHNR and FQNEAQ (reference sequence). Trimming took 6 bases from V and 6 from J; bases not matched to a gene: 11. This CDR3 has 18 amino acids. CDR3 sequence: CASSTFGTSGRAGNEQFF. CDR3 DNA: TGTGCCAGCAGTACGTTCGGGACTAGCGGGAGGGCCGGCAATGAGCAGTTCTTC. The variable domain in full, with the rest retrieved from reference TRBV7-9 and TRBJ2-1, is DTGVSQNPRHKITKRGQNVTFRCDPISEHNRLYWYRQTLGQGPEFLTYFQNEAQLEKSRLLSDRFSAERPKGSFSTLEIQRTEQGDSAMYLCASSTFGTSGRAGNEQFFGPGTRLTVL.

The CDR3 DNA reads TGTGCCAGTAGTGGTTCAAGGGGGAAACTGTTTTTT. Encoded protein: CASSGSRGKLFF. The V gene is TRBV19, the J gene TRBJ1-4; the D gene is possibly TRBD1 (6 bases). Per germline, CDR1 LNHDA and CDR2 SQIVND (reference sequence). Trimming stripped 5 bases from V and 11 bases from J, with 12 bases between. The CDR3 has 12 amino acids.

The chain recombines TRBV5-1 with TRBJ2-1, with D unclear. The CDR3 covers 15 residues. Germline CDR1 reads SGHRS; CDR2 reads YFSETQ. Trimming removed 0 bases at V and 3 bases at J, with 10 bases between. CDR3 residues: CASSLVGSDYNEQFF. The CDR3 DNA reads TGCGCCAGCAGCTTGGTTGGAAGCGACTACAATGAGCAGTTCTTC.

This clonotype was seen ten or more times. The V gene is TRBV20-1, the J gene TRBJ2-5; no clear D. The CDR3 covers 14 residues. V was trimmed by 0 bases and J by 3 bases, leaving 11 bases between them. Per germline, CDR1 DFQATT and CDR2 SNEGSKA (reference sequence). CDR3: CSARDGRRKETQYF. CDR3 sequence (DNA): TGCAGTGCTAGAGATGGACGGAGAAAAGAGACCCAGTACTTC.

A few counts support this clonotype. The V and J genes are TRBV7-8 and TRBJ2-1; D not certain. The germline V gene encodes CDR1 SGHVS and CDR2 FQNEAQ. The CDR3 is 15 amino acids. V gave up 6 bases and J gave up 0 bases, with 12 bases separating them. The CDR3 DNA sequence: TGTGCCAGCAGTCCTCAATTTAACTCCTACAATGAGCAGTTCTTC. This translates into CASSPQFNSYNEQFF.

This sequence joins TRBV27 and TRBJ1-4; maybe TRBD1 (5 bases). Germline loops: CDR1 MNHEY, CDR2 SMNVEV (reference sequence). The CDR3 contains 14 residues. With 5 bases removed from V and 8 bases from J, the gap between germline ends came to 15 bases. Here the CDR3 reads CASSPSQGREKLFF. The CDR3, as DNA: TGTGCCAGCAGTCCCTCTCAGGGTAGAGAAAAACTGTTTTTT.

This clonotype occurred many times. The rearrangement links TRBV29-1 to TRBJ2-1; D unclear. There are 16 residues in the CDR3. The germline CDR1 and CDR2 sequences are SQVTM and ANQGSEA. Between the trimmed V and J ends, which lost 1 base and 0 bases, there was a span of 13 bases. The CDR3 is CSVEGHFHSSYNEQFF. For the CDR3, the DNA is TGCAGCGTTGAAGGTCACTTCCATAGCTCCTACAATGAGCAGTTCTTC.

The chain employs TRBV20-1 and TRBJ1-6, with TRBD1 matching over 7 bases. Losses at the gene ends were 3 bases for V and 0 bases for J; bases not matched to a gene: 5. The CDR3 is made up of 16 amino acids. The germline V gene has CDR1 DFQATT and CDR2 SNEGSKA (reference sequence). DNA of the CDR3: TGCAGTGCTAGTCAGACAGGGAGCTCCTATAATTCACCCCTCCACTTT. It codes for CSASQTGSSYNSPLHF.

This clonotype occurred a few times. The chain uses TRBV28 and TRBJ1-6; D not resolved. V lost 7 bases and J lost 7, with 14 bases in between. The CDR3 is 14 amino acids. Germline V gene sequence: CDR1 MDHEN, CDR2 SYDVKM. CDR3 in amino acids: CASKRELINSPLHF. The CDR3 DNA reads TGTGCCAGCAAACGGGAATTAATCAATTCACCCCTCCACTTT. The full variable domain, with the rest looked up from reference TRBV28 and TRBJ1-6, is DVKVTQSSRYLVKRTGEKVFLECVQDMDHENMFWYRQDPGLGLRLIYFSYDVKMKEKGDIPEGYSVSREKKERFSLILESASTNQTSMYLCASKRELINSPLHFGNGTRLTVT.

This clonotype was counted many times. The V and J genes are TRBV27 and TRBJ2-7, with D perhaps matching TRBD1 or TRBD2 (6 bases each). Germline loops: CDR1 MNHEY, CDR2 SMNVEV (reference sequence). CDR3 length equals 14 residues. V was pared by 2 bases and J by 7 bases, with 15 bases between. CDR3 sequence: CASSLIIRGREQYF. The CDR3 DNA is TGTGCCAGCAGTTTAATTATTCGGGGGCGAGAGCAGTACTTC.

This clonotype turned up a few times. The J gene is TRBJ2-3, the V gene TRBV9; 10 nucleotides match TRBD2. With V trimmed by 5 bases and J by 4 bases, 10 bases remained unmatched. The CDR3 extends over 16 amino acids. CDR1 and CDR2 (germline): SGDLS, YYNGEE. The CDR3 loop reads CASRAPSGRAADTQYF. The CDR3 DNA sequence: TGTGCCAGCAGGGCACCGAGCGGGAGGGCGGCAGATACGCAGTATTTT.

This clonotype was seen more than once but under ten times. The rearrangement uses TRBV9 and TRBJ1-2; TRBD1 matches 8 bases. The CDR3 consists of 16 residues. CDR1 is SGDLS, CDR2 YYNGEE, per germline. The V segment lost 3 bases and the J segment 0 bases; nucleotides outside the gene matches: 7. CDR3 sequence reads: CASSAGTGLANYGYTF. The DNA for the CDR3 is TGTGCCAGCAGCGCCGGGACAGGTCTAGCTAACTATGGCTACACCTTC.

This clonotype was observed a few times. The rearrangement links TRBV2 to TRBJ2-1, with a weak D call TRBD2 (6 bases). This CDR3 comprises 14 residues. V lost 6 bases, J lost 3 bases, and 12 bases lay in between. In germline, CDR1 is SNHLY, CDR2 FYNNEI. In DNA form, the CDR3 reads TGTGCCAGCAGGCGACGGGGGAACTACAATGAGCAGTTCTTC. Its protein product is CASRRRGNYNEQFF. The variable domain in full, with the rest retrieved from reference TRBV2 and TRBJ2-1, is EPEVTQTPSHQVTQMGQEVILRCVPISNHLYFYWYRQILGQKVEFLVSFYNNEISEKSEIFDDQFSVERPDGSNFTLKIRSTKLEDSAMYFCASRRRGNYNEQFFGPGTRLTVL.

This clonotype was seen a few times. This chain joins TRBV19 and TRBJ1-1; D may be TRBD1 (6 bases). The CDR3 spans 15 residues. V lost 1 base and J lost 1, with 10 bases in between. CDR1 and CDR2 from the germline V gene are LNHDA and SQIVND (reference sequence). CDR3 amino acids: CASSIGSGANTEAFF. Here the CDR3 DNA reads TGTGCCAGTAGTATAGGCTCGGGGGCGAACACTGAAGCTTTCTTT.

The genes are TRBV9 and TRBJ2-2; 12 bases are a match to TRBD1. Germline loops: CDR1 SGDLS, CDR2 YYNGEE. The CDR3 loop spans 15 amino acids. V was pared by 6 bases and J by 5 bases, with 5 bases of the junction left unmatched. This chain's CDR3 is CASTGGQGATGELFF. For the CDR3, the DNA is TGTGCCAGCACAGGGGGACAGGGGGCGACCGGGGAGCTGTTTTTT. Based on the CDR3 plus reference TRBV9 and TRBJ2-2, the full variable domain is DSGVTQTPKHLITATGQRVTLRCSPRSGDLSVYWYQQSLDQGLQFLIQYYNGEERAKGNILERFSAQQFPDLHSELNLSSLELGDSALYFCASTGGQGATGELFFGEGSRLTVL.

The table lists this clonotype with a few counts. V gene TRBV5-1 combines with J gene TRBJ2-3; the match to TRBD1 covers 8 bases. Trimming removed 0 bases from V and 6 bases from J; junction bases left unmatched: 15. This CDR3 has 18 amino acids. Germline CDR1 is SGHRS and CDR2 is YFSETQ. Here the CDR3 DNA reads TGCGCCAGCAGCTTGGGGACAGGGTGGCGGTATCAGGCTGATACGCAGTATTTT. Its translation: CASSLGTGWRYQADTQYF.

Many counts were recorded for this clonotype. The chain combines TRBV12-3 or TRBV12-4 with TRBJ1-5, with D possibly matching TRBD1 (5 bases). V was clipped by 6 bases and J by 3 bases, with 9 bases between them. The CDR3 has 13 residues. The CDR3: CASSRDYNQPQHF. In DNA form, the CDR3 reads TGTGCCAGCAGCCGGGACTACAATCAGCCCCAGCATTTT.

The J gene is TRBJ2-2, the V gene TRBV5-6; D uncertain. The V end was cut by 0 bases, the J end by 9 bases, with 6 bases between. Germline CDR1 and CDR2: SGHDT and YYEEEE. The CDR3 sequence is 12 residues long. CDR3 region: CASSLELRELFF. CDR3 nucleotide sequence: TGTGCCAGCAGCTTGGAATTGCGGGAGCTGTTTTTT.